This TCR beta chain was sequenced in a study of control samples from healthy donors and cancer patients (dated by TCRdb to the early 2020s). CDR1 and CDR2 were assigned from the germline V gene as SGHRS and YFSETQ. Counted from cysteine to phenylalanine, this CDR3 has 13 amino acids. CDR3 DNA is the only sequence kept; it has 39 bases, read in frame from the first base. V is cut by 3 bases and J by 5 bases, and the space between the germline ends is 11 bases. Library preparation employed the immunoSEQ multiplex PCR assay. TCRdb stores this immuneACCESS table with in-frame sequences only. Part of the clones is absent; in the studies checked, under half of the shortfall reflects unresolved V genes, and no reason is known for the rest. This sample lists 150,000 or so clones; roughly 93% were detected once. Around 2.4% of the sample comes from the top ten. A note on this clone: Its antigen is not yet known. No much larger clone exists at a distance of one base, and base qualities are not known.

The chain was built from TRBV5-1 and TRBJ1-1; D gene: possibly TRBD1, on 6 matching bases. The clonotype comes from a man aged 45 to 65 in good health. Sequencing was done on a sample of blood. The CDR3 has the sequence CASSYTQGTEAFF. The sequenced DNA is TGCGCCAGCAGCTACACCCAGGGGACTGAAGCTTTCTTT.